This T cell receptor (beta chain) appears in the sequencing data of a study of T-cell memory formation after mild COVID-19. The CDR3 totals 14 residues. The germline CDR1 and CDR2 sequences are SGHAT and FQNNGV. Trimming at V came to 5 bases and at J to 3 bases, leaving 5 bases not matched to a gene. TCRdb re-called the 5' RACE reads with MiXCR, one entry per CDR3 protein. The sample holds 170,000 or so distinct CDR3 sequences; over 20% are singletons and the top ten take 23%. The clonotype originates from an adult woman who had mild COVID-19 (a few samples of this study predate the infection). Cell type and time point are not known. This rearrangement joins TRBV11-2 to TRBJ1-1; 8 nucleotides match TRBD1. The specimen was PBMCs or a T cell subset sorted from them (not recorded which). CDR3 coding DNA: TGTGCCAGCAGCACCGGACAGGGCTACACTGAAGCTTTCTTT. It specifies CASSTGQGYTEAFF.